This record looks at one T cell receptor (beta chain) sequence and its context. This table comes from immunoSEQ multiplex PCR, and its TCRdb copy is limited to in-frame clones, with some not included. Here the sample spans more than 55,000 clones, more than 75% being singletons. This sample was taken from a study of T cell changes during pregnancy in multiple sclerosis. Deletions cut 0 bases from V and 6 bases from J, with 15 bases between. This CDR3 region has 15 residues. Germline V CDR1 and CDR2: SGHRS, YFSETQ. The receptor was derived from a female donor with multiple sclerosis, enrolled in a pregnancy study. Sample: peripheral blood, taken in the second trimester of pregnancy. The chain uses TRBV5-1 and TRBJ1-2; the D is unclear. In nucleotides, the CDR3 is TGCGCCAGCAGCTTGGTGCCCCTAAGCGATGATGGCTACACCTTC. As protein: CASSLVPLSDDGYTF.